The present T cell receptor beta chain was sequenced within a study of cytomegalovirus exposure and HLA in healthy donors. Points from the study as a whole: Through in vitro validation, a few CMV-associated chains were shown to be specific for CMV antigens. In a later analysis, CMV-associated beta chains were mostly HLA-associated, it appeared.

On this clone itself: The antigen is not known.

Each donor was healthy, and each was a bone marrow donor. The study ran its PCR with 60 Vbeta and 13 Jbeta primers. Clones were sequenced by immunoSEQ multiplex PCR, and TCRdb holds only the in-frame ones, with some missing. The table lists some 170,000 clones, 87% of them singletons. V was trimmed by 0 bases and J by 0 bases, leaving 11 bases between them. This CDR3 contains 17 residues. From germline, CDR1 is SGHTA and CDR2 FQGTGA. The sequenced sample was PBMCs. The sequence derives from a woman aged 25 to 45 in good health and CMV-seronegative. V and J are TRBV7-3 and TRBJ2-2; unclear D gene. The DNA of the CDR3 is TGTGCCAGCAGCTTAACGGGCACAGTTGCGAACACCGGGGAGCTGTTTTTT. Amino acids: CASSLTGTVANTGELFF. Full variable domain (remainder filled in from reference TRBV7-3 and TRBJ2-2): GAGVSQTPSNKVTEKGKYVELRCDPISGHTALYWYRQSLGQGPEFLIYFQGTGAADDSGLPNDRFFAVRPEGSVSTLKIQRTERGDSAVYLCASSLTGTVANTGELFFGEGSRLTVL.